A selection of T cell receptor beta chains follows, all from one sample in a study of vaccination effects on CD4 cells after COVID-19. The data were produced by immunoSEQ multiplex PCR, yet TCRdb's version contains in-frame clones alone and is incomplete. This table has about 14,000 clones, 60% to 85% appearing once. Antigens of these TCRs are unknown. The sample in question was CD4+ T cells from PBMCs cultured with SARS-CoV-2 spike peptides, obtained after COVID-19 vaccination. Source of these receptors: a human donor who had a prior SARS-CoV-2 infection. The CDR3 runs from the conserved cysteine through the conserved F or W. A D gene is named only where the DNA matches it firmly. Some rows have no size entry. The others give once, few or many, or a class for an expanded clone.

cdr3_nt: TGTGCCTGGAGAAAATTGACAGGGGCTTATACAGATACGCAGTATTTT
cdr3_aa: CAWRKLTGAYTDTQYF
clone_size: NA
d_call: TRBD1
v_call: TRBV30
j_call: TRBJ2-3

cdr3_nt: TGCGCCAGCAGCTTCCAGGGATTGAACACTGAAGCTTTCTTT
cdr3_aa: CASSFQGLNTEAFF
clone_size: NA
d_call: NA
v_call: TRBV5-1
j_call: TRBJ1-1

cdr3_nt: TGTGCCAGCAGCACATCCGGGACTAGCACCGGGGAGCTGTTTTTT
cdr3_aa: CASSTSGTSTGELFF
clone_size: NA
d_call: TRBD2
v_call: TRBV7-3
j_call: TRBJ2-2

cdr3_nt: TGTGCCAGCTCACCACCGGGACACGGGAGCTCCTACGAGCAGTACTTC
cdr3_aa: CASSPPGHGSSYEQYF
clone_size: NA
d_call: NA
v_call: TRBV18
j_call: TRBJ2-7

cdr3_nt: TGTGCCAGCAGCTTTTCCGCGTCGGGGGGTGGCTACACCTTC
cdr3_aa: CASSFSASGGGYTF
clone_size: NA
d_call: NA
v_call: TRBV11-2
j_call: TRBJ1-2

cdr3_nt: TGTGCCAGCAGCGTAGCGACTAACCAAGAGACCCAGTACTTC
cdr3_aa: CASSVATNQETQYF
clone_size: NA
d_call: NA
v_call: TRBV9
j_call: TRBJ2-5

cdr3_nt: TGTGCCACCTTGTCCGGGACTAGCCCCTACAATGAGCAGTTCTTC
cdr3_aa: CATLSGTSPYNEQFF
clone_size: NA
d_call: TRBD2
v_call: TRBV6-6
j_call: TRBJ2-1

cdr3_nt: TGTGCCAGCACTGGCGGTATGACCTACGAGCAGTACTTC
cdr3_aa: CASTGGMTYEQYF
clone_size: NA
d_call: NA
v_call: TRBV2
j_call: TRBJ2-7

cdr3_nt: TGTGCCAGCAGCCAAGGGGCTAGCGGGGATAGCACAGATACGCAGTATTTT
cdr3_aa: CASSQGASGDSTDTQYF
clone_size: NA
d_call: TRBD2
v_call: TRBV11-2
j_call: TRBJ2-3

cdr3_nt: TGTGCCAGCAGCATTGAGGACAGCGATTCCTACGAGCAGTACTTC
cdr3_aa: CASSIEDSDSYEQYF
clone_size: few
d_call: NA
v_call: TRBV21-1
j_call: TRBJ2-7

cdr3_nt: TGTGCCATCAGGAGCGGACCCCGGGAGACCCAGTACTTC
cdr3_aa: CAIRSGPRETQYF
clone_size: NA
d_call: NA
v_call: TRBV10-3
j_call: TRBJ2-5

cdr3_nt: TGTGCCAGCAGCCCGAGACAGGGGGCGCATCCCGGGGAGCTGTTTTTT
cdr3_aa: CASSPRQGAHPGELFF
clone_size: once
d_call: TRBD1
v_call: TRBV5-4
j_call: TRBJ2-2

cdr3_nt: TGTGCCAGCAGCGGGATTGGGGTCAATCAGCCCCAGCATTTT
cdr3_aa: CASSGIGVNQPQHF
clone_size: few
d_call: NA
v_call: TRBV2
j_call: TRBJ1-5

cdr3_nt: TGTGCCAGCAGCTTAGCGGGGGCCTACGAGCAGTACTTC
cdr3_aa: CASSLAGAYEQYF
clone_size: NA
d_call: NA
v_call: TRBV7-2
j_call: TRBJ2-7

cdr3_nt: TGTGCCAGCAGCTTAGGTGGAGCGGGAGCTCCCGGCGAGCAGTACTTC
cdr3_aa: CASSLGGAGAPGEQYF
clone_size: NA
d_call: TRBD2
v_call: TRBV11-3
j_call: TRBJ2-7

cdr3_nt: TGCGCCAGCACCAAACAGGGGGGGGAAGGAACAGATACGCAGTATTTT
cdr3_aa: CASTKQGGEGTDTQYF
clone_size: NA
d_call: NA
v_call: TRBV5-1
j_call: TRBJ2-3

cdr3_nt: TGTGCCAGCAGCTTAGCCCTCACGGGCCGTCGGAAGGTGGACACTGAAGCTTTCTTT
cdr3_aa: CASSLALTGRRKVDTEAFF
clone_size: few
d_call: NA
v_call: TRBV7-8
j_call: TRBJ1-1

cdr3_nt: TGTGCCAGCAGCCAAGATCGGGGAAGTGAAAAACTGTTTTTT
cdr3_aa: CASSQDRGSEKLFF
clone_size: NA
d_call: NA
v_call: TRBV3-1/TRBV3-2
j_call: TRBJ1-4

cdr3_nt: TGCGCCAGCAGCTTTACGCAGGACTATGGCTACACCTTC
cdr3_aa: CASSFTQDYGYTF
clone_size: NA
d_call: NA
v_call: TRBV5-1
j_call: TRBJ1-2

cdr3_nt: TGCGCCAGCAGCCAAGGCCTGGGACAGGGGGTCAACGAGCAGTACTTC
cdr3_aa: CASSQGLGQGVNEQYF
clone_size: NA
d_call: TRBD1
v_call: TRBV4-3
j_call: TRBJ2-7

cdr3_nt: TGTGCCAGCTCCACGCCACAAGAGACCCAGTACTTC
cdr3_aa: CASSTPQETQYF
clone_size: NA
d_call: NA
v_call: TRBV18
j_call: TRBJ2-5

cdr3_nt: TGTGCCAGCAGTGAACTTCACAAGGCCTATGGCTACACCTTC
cdr3_aa: CASSELHKAYGYTF
clone_size: NA
d_call: NA
v_call: TRBV6-1
j_call: TRBJ1-2

cdr3_nt: TGTGCCAGCTCACGAGACCGAAGCTCCTACAATGAGCAGTTCTTC
cdr3_aa: CASSRDRSSYNEQFF
clone_size: NA
d_call: NA
v_call: TRBV18
j_call: TRBJ2-1

cdr3_nt: TGTGCCAGCAGCTTCTCAGGGTGGCAAGCTTTCTTT
cdr3_aa: CASSFSGWQAFF
clone_size: NA
d_call: NA
v_call: TRBV7-9
j_call: TRBJ1-1

cdr3_nt: TGCGCCAGCAGCCAAACGACAGGGGCCCTAGGAAACACCATATATTTT
cdr3_aa: CASSQTTGALGNTIYF
clone_size: few
d_call: TRBD1
v_call: TRBV4-3
j_call: TRBJ1-3

cdr3_nt: TGTGCCAGCAGCCTCAGGGAATTGAATGGCTACACCTTC
cdr3_aa: CASSLRELNGYTF
clone_size: NA
d_call: NA
v_call: TRBV12-3/TRBV12-4
j_call: TRBJ1-2

cdr3_nt: TGTGCCAGCAGCCCGGACAGGGGCACCTATGGCTACACCTTC
cdr3_aa: CASSPDRGTYGYTF
clone_size: NA
d_call: TRBD1
v_call: TRBV6-4
j_call: TRBJ1-2

cdr3_nt: TGTGCCAGCAGCGCCGGGACTAGCGGGGGGGCCCCCAATGAGCAGTTCTTC
cdr3_aa: CASSAGTSGGAPNEQFF
clone_size: once
d_call: TRBD2
v_call: TRBV7-3
j_call: TRBJ2-1

cdr3_nt: TGTGCCACCAGTGATCCGGGAGCCGGAGATACGCAGTATTTT
cdr3_aa: CATSDPGAGDTQYF
clone_size: NA
d_call: NA
v_call: TRBV24-1
j_call: TRBJ2-3

cdr3_nt: TGTGCCAGCAGCTTTCGGTCAGACGCTGAGCAGTTCTTC
cdr3_aa: CASSFRSDAEQFF
clone_size: NA
d_call: NA
v_call: TRBV5-4
j_call: TRBJ2-1

cdr3_nt: TGTGCCATCAGGACGATCTATAATTCACCCCTCCACTTT
cdr3_aa: CAIRTIYNSPLHF
clone_size: NA
d_call: NA
v_call: TRBV6-5
j_call: TRBJ1-6

cdr3_nt: TGTGCCAGCAGCGTTACGGGGACAGGGGCCTACGAGCAGTACTTC
cdr3_aa: CASSVTGTGAYEQYF
clone_size: NA
d_call: TRBD1
v_call: TRBV5-4
j_call: TRBJ2-7

cdr3_nt: TGTGCCAGCAGTGTAAACCTCCGGGGGGATACGCAGTATTTT
cdr3_aa: CASSVNLRGDTQYF
clone_size: NA
d_call: NA
v_call: TRBV6-4
j_call: TRBJ2-3

cdr3_nt: TGTGCCAGCAGCTACCAGGGGATTGACACTGAAGCTTTCTTT
cdr3_aa: CASSYQGIDTEAFF
clone_size: NA
d_call: NA
v_call: TRBV6-5
j_call: TRBJ1-1

cdr3_nt: TGTGCCAGCAGCCGAGCCTCCCATACTCGACAGAATAGCGAGCAGTACTTC
cdr3_aa: CASSRASHTRQNSEQYF
clone_size: NA
d_call: NA
v_call: TRBV4-2
j_call: TRBJ2-7

cdr3_nt: TGTGCCAGCAGTTTGGGTTGGGTCCTGACTTTC
cdr3_aa: CASSLGWVLTF
clone_size: once
d_call: NA
v_call: TRBV27
j_call: TRBJ2-6

cdr3_nt: TGTGCCAGCAGCCTACAGGGCTCTGGAAACACCATATATTTT
cdr3_aa: CASSLQGSGNTIYF
clone_size: NA
d_call: NA
v_call: TRBV7-9
j_call: TRBJ1-3

cdr3_nt: TGTGCCAGCAGTTACTCCCCATTGACTAGTAGAGAGACCCAGTACTTC
cdr3_aa: CASSYSPLTSRETQYF
clone_size: few
d_call: NA
v_call: TRBV6-5
j_call: TRBJ2-5

cdr3_nt: TGTGCCAGCAGCGACCCCAGGAGGAACACCGGGGAGCTGTTTTTT
cdr3_aa: CASSDPRRNTGELFF
clone_size: NA
d_call: NA
v_call: TRBV7-9
j_call: TRBJ2-2